The 6 T cell receptor beta chains given below trace back to one sample, sequenced in a study of regulatory T cells in long-lasting Graves disease. Construction of TCR beta libraries relied on iRepertoire HTBI primers and on Arm-PCR targeting CDR3 regions. MiXCR, applied by TCRdb to the multiplex PCR reads, yields one record per CDR3 protein. The sample lists about 620,000 distinct CDR3 sequences, approximately 15% seen once, with 15% to 20% in the top ten. This sample's time point: newly diagnosed GD, antithyroid drugs for less than 3 months. Isolated PBMC RNA provided the starting material for the TCR library. This same sample was also part of a study on T cells in Graves' hyperthyroidism and ophthalmopathy.

This specimen was peripheral blood mononuclear cells (PBMCs), taken at new diagnosis, from a patient treated with antithyroid drugs. These receptors originate from a woman in her thirties with Graves disease.

This clonotype has ten or more counts. The chain carries TRBV29-1 and TRBJ1-1; possible D gene TRBD1, 6 bases. The CDR3 length is 12 residues. Per germline, CDR1 SQVTM and CDR2 ANQGSEA. V was shortened by 7 bases and J by 4 bases, with 13 bases between the two germline ends. The chain's CDR3 is CSAPRTATEAFF. The CDR3 coding sequence is TGCAGCGCCCCGCGGACAGCCACTGAAGCTTTCTTT.

The chain couples TRBV5-5 to TRBJ1-2; 8 bases agree with TRBD1. V trimming: 3 bases; J trimming: 7 bases; junction bases outside the gene matches: 8. CDR1 and CDR2 from the germline V gene are SGHKS and YYEKEE (reference sequence). CDR3 length: 14 amino acids. The CDR3 DNA sequence: TGTGCCAGCAGCTGGATGGACAGGGATGGTGGCTACACCTTC. Protein product: CASSWMDRDGGYTF.

The gene calls are TRBV3-1 and TRBJ1-4; possible D gene TRBD1, 6 bases. Germline CDR1 is LGHDT and CDR2 is YNNKEL (reference sequence). This CDR3 region has 13 residues. Trimming pared 5 bases from V and 6 bases from J, leaving 10 bases between. CDR3 sequence (DNA): TGTGCCAGCAGCTATACAGGGTATGAAAAACTGTTTTTT. It translates to CASSYTGYEKLFF.

The V gene is TRBV9, the J gene TRBJ1-2; 10 bases fit TRBD1. J gave up 4 bases and V 0 bases, and 3 bases lay outside the gene matches. CDR1 is SGDLS and CDR2 is YYNGEE in the germline V gene. The CDR3 loop spans 15 amino acids. Here the CDR3 reads CASSVGGTGVYGYTF. CDR3 DNA sequence: TGTGCCAGCAGCGTAGGTGGGACAGGGGTCTATGGCTACACCTTC.

This rearrangement joins TRBV24-1 to TRBJ2-1; D not certain. The CDR3 runs 12 residues. V lost 6 bases and J 6 bases, leaving 8 bases between the germline ends. Germline V gives CDR1 KGHDR, CDR2 SFDVKD. CDR3 DNA sequence: TGTGCCACCAGTCCTTTCGGCAATGAGCAGTTCTTC. It yields the protein CATSPFGNEQFF.

This clonotype was seen a few times. CDR3 DNA sequence: TGTGCCAGCATAAGCTCTATCACCTACGAGCAGTACTTC. Translation: CASISSITYEQYF. The V call is TRBV3-1, the J call TRBJ2-7, with D unclear. The length of the CDR3 is 13 residues. V lost 7 bases and J lost 2, with 12 bases in between. From germline, CDR1 is LGHDT and CDR2 YNNKEL (reference sequence).